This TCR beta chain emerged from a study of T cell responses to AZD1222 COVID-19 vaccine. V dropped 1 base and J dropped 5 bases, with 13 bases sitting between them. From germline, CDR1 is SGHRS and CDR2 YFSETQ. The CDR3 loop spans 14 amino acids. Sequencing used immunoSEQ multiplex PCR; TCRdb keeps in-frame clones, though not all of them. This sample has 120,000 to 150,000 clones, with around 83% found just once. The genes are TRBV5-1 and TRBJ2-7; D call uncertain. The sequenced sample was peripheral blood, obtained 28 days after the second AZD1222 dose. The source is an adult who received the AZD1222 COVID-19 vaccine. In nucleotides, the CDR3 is TGCGCCAGCAGCTTGATTTCCCTGAAGGACGAGCAGTACTTC. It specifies CASSLISLKDEQYF.